This T cell receptor (beta chain) was obtained from a study of blood T cell repertoires in COVID-19 (TCRdb year 2020). Describing the broader study: Collaborator samples came from the United States, Italy and Spain and covered acute and convalescent phases of COVID-19. The sample metadata nearly always contained a de-identified subject ID, COVID-19 status, age in years and sex. Where HLA class I and class II types were available, the types were taken from metadata supplied by the sample provider, not from assay-based typing. The prospective study material was composed of cDNA or gDNA derived from T cells, B-cell-depleted T cells, or PBMCs. The dataset comprised deeply sampled blood TCRbeta repertoires from subjects exposed to, actively infected with, or recovered from COVID-19. A freely available public database, intended as a resource for researchers studying the immune response to SARS-CoV-2, is where the repertoires were released. Samples came from the ongoing ImmuneRACE study (first 160 participants) plus 1,254 subjects from 6 global collaborators.

The immunoSEQ Assay, a bias-controlled multiplex PCR, was used to amplify TCRbeta CDR3 regions from genomic DNA. On the authors' methods: The number of nucleated cells in each sample was estimated from the amplification of reference gene primers within the assay. To quantify the absolute abundance of each unique TCRbeta CDR3 rearrangement, sequence reads were collapsed and filtered. Productive Simpson clonality was computed per sample as the square root of Simpson's diversity index over productive rearrangements. The clones in this table, taken by TCRdb from immuneACCESS, are in-frame only. Not every clone is retained; where verified, under half of the shortfall comes from an unresolved V gene, and the cause of the rest is unknown. V and J calls and clone size are as listed in that table; D and trimming were resolved from the DNA. In all, the sample holds about 220,000 clones, and around 81% of those were seen once. 2% to 2.5% of the sample is held by the ten biggest clonotypes.

Study-wide findings and limitations: The quantity of clinical and demographic metadata differed by source and by participant and was supplied without curation.

V was cut back by 3 bases and J by 0 bases, leaving a gap of 9 bases between them. Reading the germline V gene gives CDR1 SGHTA and CDR2 FQGNSA. Including the terminal cysteine and phenylalanine, the CDR3 comprises 15 residues. Of all the DNA, just the CDR3 is kept, 45 bases in frame from base 1. Collaborating institutions collected whole blood in K2EDTA tubes following their own protocols. For TCRbeta analysis, collaborator samples were shipped as frozen whole blood, as isolated PBMCs, or as DNA extracted from either sample type. As concerns this clone: The antigen it recognizes is unknown. No clone much larger than this one lies a single base away; base qualities are absent.

The sequence joins TRBV7-2 to TRBJ2-1; a tentative D call is TRBD2 (6 bases match). The origin of this receptor is a woman aged 55-75 years with acute or convalescent COVID-19. Material: peripheral blood. The CDR3 protein: CASSFGRGSYNEQFF. At the DNA level, the sequence is TGTGCCAGCAGCTTCGGGCGGGGCTCCTACAATGAGCAGTTCTTC. With all but the CDR3 taken from the reference TRBV7-2 and TRBJ2-1 genes, the full variable domain is: GAGVSQSPSNKVTEKGKDVELRCDPISGHTALYWYRQSLGQGLEFLIYFQGNSAPDKSGLPSDRFSAERTGGSVSTLTIQRTQQEDSAVYLCASSFGRGSYNEQFFGPGTRLTVL.